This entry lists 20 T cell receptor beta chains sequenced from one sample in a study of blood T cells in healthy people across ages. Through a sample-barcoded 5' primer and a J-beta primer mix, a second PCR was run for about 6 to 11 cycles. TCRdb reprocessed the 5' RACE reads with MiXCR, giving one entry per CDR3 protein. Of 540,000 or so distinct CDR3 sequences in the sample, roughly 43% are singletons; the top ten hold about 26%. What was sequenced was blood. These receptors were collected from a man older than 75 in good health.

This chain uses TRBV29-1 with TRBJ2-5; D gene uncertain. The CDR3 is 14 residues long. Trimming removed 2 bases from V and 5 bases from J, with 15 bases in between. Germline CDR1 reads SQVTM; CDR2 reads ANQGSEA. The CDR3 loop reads CSVEPLGLRETQYF. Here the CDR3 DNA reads TGCAGCGTTGAACCACTCGGGCTCCGGGAGACCCAGTACTTC.

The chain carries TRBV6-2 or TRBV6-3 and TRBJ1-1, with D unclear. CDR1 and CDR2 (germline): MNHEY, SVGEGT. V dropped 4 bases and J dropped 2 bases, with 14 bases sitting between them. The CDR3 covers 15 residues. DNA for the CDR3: TGTGCCAGCAGTTCCCCGGCCCAAAGAAACACTGAAGCTTTCTTT. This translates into CASSSPAQRNTEAFF.

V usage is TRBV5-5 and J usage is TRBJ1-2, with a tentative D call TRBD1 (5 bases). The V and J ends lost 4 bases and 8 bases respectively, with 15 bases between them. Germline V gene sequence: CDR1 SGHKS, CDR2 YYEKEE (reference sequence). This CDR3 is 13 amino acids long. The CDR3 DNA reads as TGTGCCAGCAGCCCGAGACAGAGCTGGGGCTACACCTTC. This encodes CASSPRQSWGYTF.

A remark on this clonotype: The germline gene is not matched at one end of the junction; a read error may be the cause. The CDR3 DNA follows: TGCAGCGTCCGCGGGGGCGTTAACCATGGCTACACCTTC. As protein: CSVRGGVNHGYTF. The chain joins TRBV29-1 to TRBJ1-2; weak D call: TRBD1 (6 bases). CDR3 length: 13 amino acids. Germline values: CDR1 SQVTM, CDR2 ANQGSEA. Full variable domain (rest looked up from reference TRBV29-1 and TRBJ1-2): SAVISQKPSRDICQRGTSLTIQCQVDSQVTMMFWYRQQPGQSLTLIATANQGSEATYESGFVIDKFPISRPNLTFSTLTVSNMSPEDSSIYLCSVRGGVNHGYTFGSGTRLTVV.

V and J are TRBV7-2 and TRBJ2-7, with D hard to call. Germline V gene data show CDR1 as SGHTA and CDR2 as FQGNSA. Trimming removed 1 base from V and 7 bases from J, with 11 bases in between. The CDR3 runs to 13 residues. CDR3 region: CASSLGFLREQYF. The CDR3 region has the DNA TGTGCCAGCAGCTTAGGGTTTCTGCGTGAGCAGTACTTC.

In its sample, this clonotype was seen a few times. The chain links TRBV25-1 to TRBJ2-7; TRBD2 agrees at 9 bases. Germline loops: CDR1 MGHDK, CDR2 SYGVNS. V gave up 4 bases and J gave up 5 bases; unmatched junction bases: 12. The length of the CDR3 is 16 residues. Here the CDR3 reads CASSGYQGGGRDEQYF. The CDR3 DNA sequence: TGTGCCAGCAGTGGGTATCAGGGTGGCGGGAGGGACGAGCAGTACTTC.

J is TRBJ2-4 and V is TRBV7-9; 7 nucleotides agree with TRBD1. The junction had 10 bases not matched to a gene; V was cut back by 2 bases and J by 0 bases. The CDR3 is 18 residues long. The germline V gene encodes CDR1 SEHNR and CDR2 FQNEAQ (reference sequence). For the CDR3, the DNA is TGTGCCAGCAGCTTATACGGGACAGCGAACGTAGCCAAAAACATTCAGTACTTC. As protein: CASSLYGTANVAKNIQYF.

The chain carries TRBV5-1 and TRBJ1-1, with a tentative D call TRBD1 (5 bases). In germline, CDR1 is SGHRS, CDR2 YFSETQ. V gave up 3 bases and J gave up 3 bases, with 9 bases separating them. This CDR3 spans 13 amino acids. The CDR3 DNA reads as TGCGCCAGCAGCTCCGGGGCAGACACTGAAGCTTTCTTT. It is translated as CASSSGADTEAFF.

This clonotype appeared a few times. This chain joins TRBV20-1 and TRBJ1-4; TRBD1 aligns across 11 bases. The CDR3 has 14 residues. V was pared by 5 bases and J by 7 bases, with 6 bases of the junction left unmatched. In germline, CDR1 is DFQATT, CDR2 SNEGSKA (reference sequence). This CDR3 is CSARTGQGGEKLFF. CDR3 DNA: TGCAGTGCTCGCACGGGACAGGGGGGTGAAAAACTGTTTTTT.

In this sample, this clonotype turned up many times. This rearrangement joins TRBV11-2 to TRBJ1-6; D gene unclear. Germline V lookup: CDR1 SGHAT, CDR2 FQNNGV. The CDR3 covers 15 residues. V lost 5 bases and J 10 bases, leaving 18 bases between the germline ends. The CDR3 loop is CASSERTGEFSPLHF. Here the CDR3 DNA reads TGTGCCAGCAGCGAACGGACGGGAGAGTTCTCACCCCTCCACTTT.

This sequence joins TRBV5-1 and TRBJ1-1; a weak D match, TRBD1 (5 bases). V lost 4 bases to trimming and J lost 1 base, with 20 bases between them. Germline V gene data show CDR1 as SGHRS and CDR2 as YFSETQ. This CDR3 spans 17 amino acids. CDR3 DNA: TGCGCCAGCAGCAGGGACGAGAGTGCAGGGAAGAACACTGAAGCTTTCTTT. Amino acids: CASSRDESAGKNTEAFF.

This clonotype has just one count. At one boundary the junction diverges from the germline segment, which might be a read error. CDR3 region: CAISELRASGGNVLTF. CDR3 nucleotide sequence: TGTGCCATCAGTGAGTTAAGGGCCTCTGGGGGCAACGTCCTGACTTTC. V and J are TRBV10-3 and TRBJ2-6; either TRBD1 or TRBD2 may supply D (5 bases each). The V gene's germline CDR1 is ENHRY and CDR2 SYGVKD. The CDR3 totals 16 residues.

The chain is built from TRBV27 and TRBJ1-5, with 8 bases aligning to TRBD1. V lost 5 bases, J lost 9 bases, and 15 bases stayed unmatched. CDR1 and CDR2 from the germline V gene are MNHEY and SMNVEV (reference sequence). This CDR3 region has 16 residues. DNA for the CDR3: TGTGCCAGCAGTCTCCGGACAGGGAAAGTCCCTCGGCCCCAGCATTTT. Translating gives CASSLRTGKVPRPQHF.

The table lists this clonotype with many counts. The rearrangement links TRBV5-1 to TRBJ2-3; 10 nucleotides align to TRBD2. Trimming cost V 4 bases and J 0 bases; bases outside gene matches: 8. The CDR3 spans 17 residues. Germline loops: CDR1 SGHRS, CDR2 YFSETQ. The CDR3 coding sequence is TGCGCCAGCAGCCAACCTAGCGGGGGAGCTAGCACAGATACGCAGTATTTT. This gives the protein CASSQPSGGASTDTQYF. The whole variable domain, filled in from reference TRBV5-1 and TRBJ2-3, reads KAGVTQTPRYLIKTRGQQVTLSCSPISGHRSVSWYQQTPGQGLQFLFEYFSETQRNKGNFPGRFSGRQFSNSRSEMNVSTLELGDSALYLCASSQPSGGASTDTQYFGPGTRLTVL.

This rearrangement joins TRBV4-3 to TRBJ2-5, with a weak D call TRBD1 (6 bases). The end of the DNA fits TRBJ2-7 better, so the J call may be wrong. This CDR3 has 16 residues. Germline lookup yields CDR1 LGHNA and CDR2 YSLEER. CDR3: CASSQALGTRANEQYF. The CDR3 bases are TGCGCCAGCAGCCAAGCGCTCGGGACAAGGGCGAACGAGCAGTACTTC.

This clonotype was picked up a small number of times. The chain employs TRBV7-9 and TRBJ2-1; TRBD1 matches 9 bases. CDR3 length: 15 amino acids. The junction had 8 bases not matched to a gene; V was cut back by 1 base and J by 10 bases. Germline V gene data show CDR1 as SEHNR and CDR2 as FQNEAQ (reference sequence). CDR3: CASSLVPGQGTEQFF. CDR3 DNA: TGTGCCAGCAGCTTAGTCCCGGGACAGGGAACGGAGCAGTTCTTC.

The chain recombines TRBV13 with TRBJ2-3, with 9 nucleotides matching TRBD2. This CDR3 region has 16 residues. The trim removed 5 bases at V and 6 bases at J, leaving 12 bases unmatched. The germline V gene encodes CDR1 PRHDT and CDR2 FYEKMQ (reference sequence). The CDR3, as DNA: TGTGCCAGCAGCCCCTCGCGGCGGGGGGGTACCGATACGCAGTATTTT. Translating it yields CASSPSRRGGTDTQYF.

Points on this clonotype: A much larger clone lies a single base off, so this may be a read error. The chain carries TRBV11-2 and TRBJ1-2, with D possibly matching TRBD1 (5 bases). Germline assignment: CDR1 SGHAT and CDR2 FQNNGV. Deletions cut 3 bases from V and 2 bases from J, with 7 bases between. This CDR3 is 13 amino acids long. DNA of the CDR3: TGTGCCAGCAGCTTGCCAGGGAACTATGGCTACACCTTC. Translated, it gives CASSLPGNYGYTF.

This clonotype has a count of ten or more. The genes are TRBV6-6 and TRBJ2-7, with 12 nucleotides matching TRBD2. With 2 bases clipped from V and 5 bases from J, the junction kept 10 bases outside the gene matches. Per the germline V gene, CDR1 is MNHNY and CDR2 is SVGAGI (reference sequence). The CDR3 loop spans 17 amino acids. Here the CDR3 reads CASSYVGLAGTGHEQYF. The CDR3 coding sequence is TGTGCCAGCAGTTACGTGGGACTAGCGGGTACTGGGCACGAGCAGTACTTC.

DNA for the CDR3: TGTGCCAGCAGTGAAGGCACCTCTGGGGCCAACGTCCTGACTTTC. Protein: CASSEGTSGANVLTF. The chain uses TRBV6-1 and TRBJ2-6; D unresolved. The CDR3 consists of 15 residues. Germline CDR1 is MNHNS and CDR2 is SASEGT. V was pared by 1 base and J by 0 bases, with 4 bases between.